A selection of T cell receptor beta chains follows, all from one sample in a study of cytomegalovirus exposure and HLA in healthy donors. TCRdb keeps only in-frame clones here, not all; method: immunoSEQ multiplex PCR. The sample has a few hundred thousand clones, about 80% seen once; the top ten hold approximately 1.5%. Sequencing was carried out using PBMCs. The receptors come from a girl aged 10 to 17 in good health and CMV-seronegative. Each CDR3 is given with its conserved first and last residue. A D gene is named only where the DNA matches it firmly. Clone size is not always given. Where it is, it says once, few, many or a class for expanded clones.

j_call clone_size d_call v_call cdr3_aa cdr3_nt
TRBJ1-1 few TRBD1 TRBV2 CASIATGVGTEAFF TGTGCCAGTATCGCAACAGGGGTTGGGACTGAAGCTTTCTTT
TRBJ2-3 - TRBD1 TRBV27 CASRYRGYSTDTQYF TGTGCCAGCAGGTACAGGGGATATAGCACAGATACGCAGTATTTT
TRBJ1-1 - - TRBV11-2 CASSHYRDTEAFF TGTGCCAGCAGCCACTACCGGGACACTGAAGCTTTCTTT
TRBJ2-7 few - TRBV15 CATSRSSGGSYEQYF TGTGCCACCAGCAGGAGTTCCGGGGGCTCCTACGAGCAGTACTTC
TRBJ2-7 - - TRBV5-4 CASSSGQTYEQYF TGTGCCAGCAGCTCCGGACAGACCTACGAGCAGTACTTC
TRBJ2-5 few TRBD2 TRBV4-3 CASSPLAGGGGETQYF TGCGCCAGCAGCCCTCTAGCGGGGGGTGGGGGAGAGACCCAGTACTTC
TRBJ1-6 few - TRBV5-8 CASSLERGNSPLHF TGTGCCAGCAGCTTAGAAAGAGGGAATTCACCCCTCCACTTT
TRBJ1-2 few - TRBV7-8 CASSLGGPNYGYTF TGTGCCAGCAGCTTAGGTGGCCCCAACTATGGCTACACCTTC
TRBJ1-5 - - TRBV2 CASSVSGIFDQPQHF TGTGCCAGCAGTGTAAGCGGGATATTTGATCAGCCCCAGCATTTT
TRBJ2-7 - TRBD1 TRBV6-1 CASRGQASYEQYF TGTGCCAGCAGGGGACAGGCTTCCTACGAGCAGTACTTC
TRBJ1-2 - TRBD1 TRBV7-3 CASSPGTGMDYGYTF TGTGCCAGCAGCCCCGGGACAGGGATGGACTATGGCTACACCTTC
TRBJ1-4 - - TRBV18 CASSPLVGASVEKLFF TGTGCCAGCTCACCACTCGTGGGGGCGTCGGTCGAAAAACTGTTTTTT
TRBJ2-7 - TRBD2 TRBV7-6 CASSLPKRGGSPYEQYF TGTGCCAGCAGCTTACCCAAGCGGGGGGGCTCCCCCTACGAGCAGTACTTC
TRBJ1-4 - TRBD1 TRBV30 CAWTGQGGEKLFF TGTGCCTGGACCGGACAGGGAGGTGAAAAACTGTTTTTT
TRBJ1-2 - TRBD1 TRBV28 CASITGTGIYGYTF TGTGCCAGCATAACCGGGACAGGGATCTATGGCTACACCTTC
TRBJ1-5 once TRBD1 TRBV4-3 CASSLGARGQGNQPQHF TGCGCCAGCAGCTTGGGCGCTAGAGGACAGGGAAATCAGCCCCAGCATTTT
TRBJ1-4 - - TRBV5-1 CASSLGVAGVGEKLFF TGCGCCAGCAGCCTGGGAGTCGCGGGGGTCGGTGAAAAACTGTTTTTT
TRBJ1-1 - - TRBV29-1 CSVGKQGKEAFF TGCAGCGTTGGTAAACAGGGAAAAGAAGCTTTCTTT
TRBJ2-7 - TRBD1 TRBV25-1 CASRPGQGSYEQYF TGTGCCAGCAGACCGGGACAGGGGTCCTACGAGCAGTACTTC
TRBJ2-5 - - TRBV14 CASSGGAVETQYF TGTGCCAGCAGCGGGGGGGCCGTGGAGACCCAGTACTTC
TRBJ2-7 - TRBD1 TRBV29-1 CSVLRILGQGPGNEQYF TGCAGCGTCCTGAGAATCTTGGGACAGGGGCCTGGCAACGAGCAGTACTTC
TRBJ2-2 - TRBD1 TRBV7-7 CASSPTGFKTGELFF TGTGCCAGCAGCCCGACAGGGTTTAAGACCGGGGAGCTGTTTTTT
TRBJ2-3 once - TRBV29-1 CSVAQGRSDTQYF TGCAGCGTTGCTCAGGGGCGGTCAGATACGCAGTATTTT
TRBJ1-4 few TRBD1 TRBV2 CASSALTGWREKLFF TGTGCCAGCAGTGCATTGACAGGGTGGCGTGAAAAACTGTTTTTT
TRBJ1-1 - - TRBV18 CASSPGGNTEAFF TGTGCCAGCTCACCAGGAGGGAACACTGAAGCTTTCTTT
TRBJ1-6 - TRBD1 TRBV2 CASRVNRGFNSPLHF TGTGCCAGCAGAGTAAACAGGGGATTCAATTCACCCCTCCACTTT
TRBJ2-1 - - TRBV29-1 CSVVQGSYNEQFF TGCAGCGTTGTACAGGGCTCCTACAATGAGCAGTTCTTC
TRBJ1-5 - - TRBV6-1 CASSELERAGVQPQHF TGTGCCAGCAGTGAGTTAGAGAGGGCGGGTGTTCAGCCCCAGCATTTT
TRBJ2-1 - - TRBV28 CASSASRLPRYNEQFF TGTGCCAGCAGCGCCTCAAGACTCCCCCGCTACAATGAGCAGTTCTTC
TRBJ2-5 - TRBD2 TRBV6-5 CASRVSGGGETQYF TGTGCCAGCAGGGTATCGGGGGGTGGAGAGACCCAGTACTTC
TRBJ2-5 - - TRBV7-9 CASSLPPGRGITRTQYF TGTGCCAGCAGCTTACCCCCTGGCAGGGGAATAACTCGGACCCAGTACTTC
TRBJ1-2 once TRBD1 TRBV27 CASSHRDRVSVGGYTF TGTGCCAGCAGTCATCGGGACAGGGTAAGTGTCGGTGGCTACACCTTC
TRBJ1-6 few - TRBV12-2 CASRKRTGWNSPLHF TGTGCAAGTCGCAAGAGGACAGGGTGGAATTCACCCCTCCACTTT
TRBJ1-1 - - TRBV10-3 CAIKRGLNTEAFF TGTGCCATCAAGCGGGGTCTGAACACTGAAGCTTTCTTT
TRBJ2-3 - TRBD2 TRBV30 CAWSQLAGAADTQYF TGTGCCTGGAGTCAACTAGCGGGAGCGGCAGATACGCAGTATTTT
TRBJ2-3 - - TRBV27 CASRADTQYF TGTGCCAGCAGGGCCGATACGCAGTATTTT
TRBJ2-1 once - TRBV7-2 CASSLAEFHEQFF TGTGCCAGCAGCTTAGCGGAGTTCCATGAGCAGTTCTTC
TRBJ1-5 - - TRBV28 CASHLGTRNQPQHF TGTGCCAGCCACTTGGGCACCCGCAATCAGCCCCAGCATTTT
TRBJ1-5 - TRBD1 TRBV30 CAWSTGTGRGQPQHF TGTGCCTGGAGTACCGGGACAGGTAGGGGGCAGCCCCAGCATTTT
TRBJ1-1 - - TRBV11-2 CASSLRGAGTAEAFF TGTGCCAGCAGCTTACGGGGGGCGGGAACGGCTGAAGCTTTCTTT
TRBJ1-5 - - TRBV27 CASSPGYSNQPQHF TGTGCCAGCAGTCCAGGGTATAGCAATCAGCCCCAGCATTTT
TRBJ2-7 - - TRBV15 CATSRDLSSYEQYF TGTGCCACCAGCAGAGATCTGAGCTCGTACGAGCAGTACTTC